These 24 T cell receptor beta chains originate from one sample sequenced in a study of patients and donors after allogeneic stem cell transplantation. One entry per CDR3 protein results from TCRdb running MiXCR on the RT-PCR reads. Among approximately 410,000 distinct CDR3 sequences listed, approximately 16% were seen once. The specimen sequenced was blood, either unsorted or a sorted T cell fraction (not recorded which). These TCRs come from a human donor who was either an allogeneic HSCT recipient or a stem cell or donor lymphocyte infusion donor (not recorded which). It is not recorded whose cells these are; they may come from a transplant donor.

There are a few counts of this clonotype. The chain combines TRBV4-1 with TRBJ2-3, with 7 bases aligning to TRBD2. CDR1 and CDR2 (germline): MGHRA, YSYEKL. CDR3 length equals 18 residues. With 3 bases clipped from V and 0 bases from J, the junction kept 12 bases outside the gene matches. The CDR3 bases are TGCGCCAGCAGCCACCGTGGGGGGGAGTGGGGGAGCACAGATACGCAGTATTTT. Encoded protein: CASSHRGGEWGSTDTQYF.

The table lists this clonotype with many counts. The chain recombines TRBV12-3 or TRBV12-4 with TRBJ1-5; the match to TRBD1 covers 7 bases. CDR3 length: 19 residues. With V trimmed by 6 bases and J by 0 bases, 17 bases remained unmatched. DNA of the CDR3: TGTGCCAGCAGCCTAAACAACAGGGGCTCTCTTTATAGCAATCAGCCCCAGCATTTT. Amino acids: CASSLNNRGSLYSNQPQHF.

V gene TRBV5-6 combines with J gene TRBJ2-3; 10 nucleotides agree with TRBD2. J lost 0 bases, V lost 1 base, and 8 bases had no gene match. CDR1 SGHDT and CDR2 YYEEEE come from the germline V gene. CDR3 length: 18 residues. CDR3 sequence: CASSLWLAGAFSTDTQYF. DNA of the CDR3: TGTGCCAGCAGCTTGTGGCTAGCGGGAGCCTTTAGCACAGATACGCAGTATTTT.

This clonotype was counted a few times. V is TRBV7-8 and J is TRBJ2-1; the D is unclear. In germline, CDR1 is SGHVS, CDR2 FQNEAQ. The length of the CDR3 is 17 residues. The V gene lost 1 base and the J gene lost 8 bases, with 21 bases spanning the gap. CDR3 coding DNA: TGTGCCAGCAGCTTAGTCGTCTGGGCGTCGGTTCGGGATGAGCAGTTCTTC. This sequence encodes CASSLVVWASVRDEQFF.

This chain connects TRBV30 to TRBJ2-1; a weak D match, TRBD2 (5 bases). In germline, CDR1 is GTSNPN, CDR2 SVGIG (reference sequence). V was cut by 4 bases and J by 2 bases, with 18 bases left in between. CDR3 size: 16 residues. The CDR3 is CAWTPGRRRPYNEQFF. In DNA form, the CDR3 reads TGTGCCTGGACCCCGGGAAGACGGAGACCCTACAATGAGCAGTTCTTC.

This clonotype was counted a few times. The chain joins TRBV5-1 to TRBJ2-1, with TRBD1 matching 7 bases. Germline lookup yields CDR1 SGHRS and CDR2 YFSETQ. This CDR3 is 12 amino acids long. V lost 4 bases and J lost 8; bases outside the gene matches: 3. The CDR3 nucleotides are TGCGCCAGCAGCAGGGACAGCTATGAGCAGTTCTTC. Translation: CASSRDSYEQFF.

Ten or more counts support this clonotype. This rearrangement joins TRBV3-1 to TRBJ2-4, with D tentatively TRBD2 (5 bases). The germline V gene encodes CDR1 LGHDT and CDR2 YNNKEL (reference sequence). The CDR3 runs 16 residues. V was pared by 4 bases and J by 3 bases, with 16 bases between. The chain's CDR3 is CASSPYLEGDKNIQYF. The CDR3 nucleotides read TGTGCCAGCAGCCCGTATTTAGAGGGAGACAAAAACATTCAGTACTTC.

This clonotype has a handful of counts. The chain has TRBV14 and TRBJ2-7; tentative D call: TRBD1 (5 bases). Trimming took off 0 bases at V and 5 bases at J, with 8 bases between the two ends. Germline-derived CDR1 and CDR2 are SGHDN and FVKESK. The CDR3 length is 13 residues. CDR3 loop: CASSQDGADEQYF. The CDR3 nucleotides are TGTGCCAGCAGCCAAGATGGGGCAGACGAGCAGTACTTC.

In its sample, this clonotype was seen many times. The V and J genes are TRBV29-1 and TRBJ2-3; D may match TRBD1 or TRBD2 (5 bases each). The germline CDR1 and CDR2 sequences are SQVTM and ANQGSEA. The V gene lost 1 base and the J gene lost 5 bases, with 13 bases spanning the gap. This CDR3 comprises 14 residues. Here the CDR3 DNA reads TGCAGCGTTGAAGGAGGGGCCCTCGGAGATACGCAGTATTTT. Translation gives CSVEGGALGDTQYF.

This clonotype appeared a few times. This chain joins TRBV20-1 and TRBJ2-1; a possible D gene is TRBD2 (5 bases). CDR3 length: 13 residues. The germline V gene encodes CDR1 DFQATT and CDR2 SNEGSKA (reference sequence). Between the trimmed V and J ends, which lost 3 bases and 3 bases, there was a span of 9 bases. CDR3 sequence reads: CSARGSVYNEQFF. CDR3 coding DNA: TGCAGTGCTAGGGGTAGCGTCTACAATGAGCAGTTCTTC.

In its sample, this clonotype was seen a few times. The chain employs TRBV5-1 and TRBJ1-3; D ambiguous. CDR3 length equals 14 residues. The germline V and J ends were trimmed by 7 bases and 2 bases, with 13 bases remaining between them. CDR1 SGHRS and CDR2 YFSETQ come from the germline V gene. The CDR3 DNA reads TGCGCCAGCTATGACCCTGGCCCTGGAAACACCATATATTTT. This codes for CASYDPGPGNTIYF.

Only a few counts were recorded for this clonotype. The rearrangement joins TRBV6-5 to TRBJ1-2; no firm D call. V lost 3 bases to trimming and J lost 4 bases, with 3 bases between them. This CDR3 contains 11 residues. Germline loops: CDR1 MNHEY, CDR2 SVGAGI. The CDR3 DNA is TGTGCCAGCAGTTATATCTATGGCTACACCTTC. Its translation: CASSYIYGYTF.

The V gene is TRBV7-2, the J gene TRBJ2-7, with 7 bases fitting TRBD2. V shed 6 bases and J 2 bases; nucleotides not matched to a gene: 7. Germline V CDR1 and CDR2: SGHTA, FQGNSA. There are 14 residues in the CDR3. The CDR3 DNA follows: TGTGCCAGCAGTAAATTAGGACTAGCCTACGAGCAGTACTTC. This gives the protein CASSKLGLAYEQYF.

V and J are TRBV6-5 and TRBJ2-1; D perhaps matches TRBD2 (5 bases). The CDR3 covers 14 residues. Germline loops: CDR1 MNHEY, CDR2 SVGAGI. V shed 0 bases and J shed 9 bases, with 12 bases lying between them. The CDR3 sequence: CASSYSRDPGEQFF. CDR3 DNA: TGTGCCAGCAGTTACTCGAGGGATCCTGGTGAGCAGTTCTTC.

This rearrangement joins TRBV2 to TRBJ1-5, with 9 bases fitting TRBD1. Per the germline V gene, CDR1 is SNHLY and CDR2 is FYNNEI. V lost 3 bases to trimming and J lost 2 bases; unmatched junction nucleotides: 11. The length of the CDR3 is 18 residues. CDR3 DNA: TGTGCCAGCAGTGAGCGGACAGGGGTGGCCTCGGGCAATCAGCCCCAGCATTTT. Its translation: CASSERTGVASGNQPQHF. Variable domain in full (rest from reference TRBV2 and TRBJ1-5): EPEVTQTPSHQVTQMGQEVILRCVPISNHLYFYWYRQILGQKVEFLVSFYNNEISEKSEIFDDQFSVERPDGSNFTLKIRSTKLEDSAMYFCASSERTGVASGNQPQHFGDGTRLSIL.

This rearrangement joins TRBV3-1 to TRBJ2-2; D remains unclear. V was cut by 2 bases and J by 5 bases, with 15 bases left in between. The CDR3 loop spans 16 amino acids. Germline CDR1 and CDR2: LGHDT and YNNKEL (reference sequence). CDR3 sequence reads: CASSQFSRSRTGELFF. The CDR3 coding sequence is TGTGCCAGCAGCCAATTCAGCAGGAGTAGAACCGGGGAGCTGTTTTTT.

This clonotype showed up just a few times. The chain recombines TRBV5-1 with TRBJ2-7, with D perhaps matching TRBD1 (5 bases). Looked up from germline, CDR1 is SGHRS and CDR2 is YFSETQ. The V gene lost 0 bases and the J gene lost 2 bases, with 12 bases spanning the gap. This CDR3 comprises 15 residues. The DNA of the CDR3 is TGCGCCAGCAGCTTGGGGGGAACAGGAGCCTACGAGCAGTACTTC. Translating it yields CASSLGGTGAYEQYF.

The V gene is TRBV12-3 or TRBV12-4, the J gene TRBJ2-7, with 9 bases matching TRBD2. V shed 8 bases, J shed 4 bases, and the junction held 9 bases outside the gene matches. This CDR3 has 14 residues. DNA of the CDR3: TGTGCCAGCGGGCCGGGACTAGCAGTGTACGAGCAGTACTTC. Translating gives CASGPGLAVYEQYF.

This clonotype was counted a single time. A read error may explain this, as a much larger clone is one base away. V and J are TRBV4-3 and TRBJ1-5, with D unclear. The CDR3 length is 16 residues. Deletions cut 1 base from V and 5 bases from J, with 15 bases between. Germline V gene data show CDR1 as LGHNA and CDR2 as YSLEER. The chain's CDR3 is CASSQVWGKSDQPQHF. The DNA of the CDR3 is TGCGCCAGCAGCCAAGTGTGGGGTAAGAGCGATCAGCCCCAGCATTTT.

The chain links TRBV6-1 to TRBJ2-2, with D maybe TRBD2 (5 bases). Germline assignment: CDR1 MNHNS and CDR2 SASEGT. Trimming left V 6 bases short and J 5 bases short, with 19 bases between. CDR3 length: 16 amino acids. The DNA for the CDR3 is TGTGCCAGCAGCCGCCTTTTGACGGGGAATACCGGGGAGCTGTTTTTT. Protein product: CASSRLLTGNTGELFF.

This chain joins TRBV27 and TRBJ2-7; TRBD1 agrees at 9 bases. Germline CDR1 and CDR2: MNHEY and SMNVEV (reference sequence). This CDR3 is 14 amino acids long. V shed 5 bases and J 3 bases; nucleotides not matched to a gene: 5. In DNA, the CDR3 is TGTGCCAGCAGTACAGGGGGCTGGGACTACGAGCAGTACTTC. It specifies CASSTGGWDYEQYF.

This clonotype was counted between two and nine times. V gene TRBV7-6 combines with J gene TRBJ1-6; no firm D call. The CDR3 contains 14 residues. Trimming took 4 bases from V and 7 from J, leaving 11 bases between them. The germline V gene encodes CDR1 SGHVS and CDR2 FNYEAQ. In DNA, the CDR3 is TGTGCCAGCAGCTCCCGGGCCCAAAATTCACCCCTCCACTTT. Amino acids: CASSSRAQNSPLHF.

A few counts support this clonotype. The chain carries TRBV6-1 and TRBJ2-5; 8 positions match TRBD2. Germline CDR1 reads MNHNS; CDR2 reads SASEGT. This CDR3 has 14 amino acids. V shed 6 bases, J shed 5 bases, and the junction held 8 bases outside the gene matches. CDR3 nucleotide sequence: TGTGCCAGCAGCCACCGGGGGGGCGCGGAGACCCAGTACTTC. Protein: CASSHRGGAETQYF.

This clonotype was recorded a few times. In DNA form, the CDR3 reads TGTGCCAGCAGCTTAGATCCTGCAATCGGGGAGCTGTTTTTT. It specifies CASSLDPAIGELFF. V is TRBV7-2 and J is TRBJ2-2; D gene ambiguous. Germline loops: CDR1 SGHTA, CDR2 FQGNSA. This CDR3 has 14 amino acids. Trimming left V 1 base short and J 7 bases short, with 10 bases between.